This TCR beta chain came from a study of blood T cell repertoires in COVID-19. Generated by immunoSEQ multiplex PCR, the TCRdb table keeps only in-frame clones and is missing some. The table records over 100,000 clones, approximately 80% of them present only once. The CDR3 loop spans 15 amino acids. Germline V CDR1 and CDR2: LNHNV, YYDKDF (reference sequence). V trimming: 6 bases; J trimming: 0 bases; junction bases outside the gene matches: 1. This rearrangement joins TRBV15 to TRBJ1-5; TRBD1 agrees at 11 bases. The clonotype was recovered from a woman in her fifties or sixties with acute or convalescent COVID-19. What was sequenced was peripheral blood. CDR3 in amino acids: CATRGQGDSNQPQHF. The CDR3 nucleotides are TGTGCCACCAGGGGACAGGGGGATAGCAATCAGCCCCAGCATTTT.